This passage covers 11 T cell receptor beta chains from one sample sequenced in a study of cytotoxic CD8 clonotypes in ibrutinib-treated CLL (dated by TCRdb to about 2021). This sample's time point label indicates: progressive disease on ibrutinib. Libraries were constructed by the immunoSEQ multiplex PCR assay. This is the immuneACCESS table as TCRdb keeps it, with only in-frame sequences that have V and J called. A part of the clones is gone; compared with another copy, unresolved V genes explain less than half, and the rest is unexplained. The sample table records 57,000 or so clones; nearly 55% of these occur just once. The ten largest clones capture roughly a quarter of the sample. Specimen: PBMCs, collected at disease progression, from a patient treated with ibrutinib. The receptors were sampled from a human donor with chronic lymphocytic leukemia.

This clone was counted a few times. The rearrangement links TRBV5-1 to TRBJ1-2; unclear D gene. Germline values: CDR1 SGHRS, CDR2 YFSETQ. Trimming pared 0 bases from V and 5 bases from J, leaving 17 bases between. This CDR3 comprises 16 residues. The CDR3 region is CASSLEMGNSVYGYTF. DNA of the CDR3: TGCGCCAGCAGCTTGGAAATGGGGAATTCAGTGTATGGCTACACCTTC.

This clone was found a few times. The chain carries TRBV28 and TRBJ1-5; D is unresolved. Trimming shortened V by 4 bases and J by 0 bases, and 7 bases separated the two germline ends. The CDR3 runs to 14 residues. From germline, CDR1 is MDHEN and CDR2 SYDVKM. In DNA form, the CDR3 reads TGTGCCAGCAGTTGGACGGATAGCAATCAGCCCCAGCATTTT. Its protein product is CASSWTDSNQPQHF.

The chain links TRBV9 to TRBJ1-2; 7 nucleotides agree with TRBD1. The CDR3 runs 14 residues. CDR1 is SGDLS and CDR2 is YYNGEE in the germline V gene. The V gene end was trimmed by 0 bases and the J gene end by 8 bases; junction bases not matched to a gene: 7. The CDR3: CASSVVGGGDGYTF. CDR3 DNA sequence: TGTGCCAGCAGCGTAGTGGGAGGGGGCGACGGCTACACCTTC.

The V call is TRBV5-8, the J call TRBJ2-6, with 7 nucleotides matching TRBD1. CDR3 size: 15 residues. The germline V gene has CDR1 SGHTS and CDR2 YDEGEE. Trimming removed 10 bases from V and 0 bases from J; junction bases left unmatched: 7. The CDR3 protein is CAWTGQVSGANVLTF. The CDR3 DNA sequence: TGTGCCTGGACAGGTCAAGTCTCTGGGGCCAACGTCCTGACTTTC. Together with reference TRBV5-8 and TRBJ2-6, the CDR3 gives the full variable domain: EAGVTQSPTHLIKTRGQQATLRCSPISGHTSVYWYQQALGLGLQFLLWYDEGEERNRGNFPPRFSGRQFPNYSSELNVNALELEDSALYLCAWTGQVSGANVLTFGAGSRLTVL.

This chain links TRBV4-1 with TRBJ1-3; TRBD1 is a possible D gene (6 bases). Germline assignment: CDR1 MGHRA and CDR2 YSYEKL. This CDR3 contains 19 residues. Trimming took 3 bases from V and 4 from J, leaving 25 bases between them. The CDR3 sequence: CASSHPGGGSKTPGNTIYF. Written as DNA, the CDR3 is TGCGCCAGCAGCCATCCGGGGGGGGGCAGCAAGACTCCGGGAAACACCATATATTTT.

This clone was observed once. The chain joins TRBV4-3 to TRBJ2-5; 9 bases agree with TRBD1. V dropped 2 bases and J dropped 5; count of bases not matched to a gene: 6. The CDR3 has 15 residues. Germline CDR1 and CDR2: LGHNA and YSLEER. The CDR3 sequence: CASSQIQGAMETQYF. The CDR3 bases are TGCGCCAGCAGCCAAATACAGGGGGCTATGGAGACCCAGTACTTC.

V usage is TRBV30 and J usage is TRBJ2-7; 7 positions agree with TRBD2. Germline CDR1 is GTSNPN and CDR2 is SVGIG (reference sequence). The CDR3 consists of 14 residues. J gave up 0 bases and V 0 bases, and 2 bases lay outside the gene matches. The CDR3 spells CAWSVGGSSYEQYF. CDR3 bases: TGTGCCTGGAGTGTGGGAGGGAGCTCCTACGAGCAGTACTTC.

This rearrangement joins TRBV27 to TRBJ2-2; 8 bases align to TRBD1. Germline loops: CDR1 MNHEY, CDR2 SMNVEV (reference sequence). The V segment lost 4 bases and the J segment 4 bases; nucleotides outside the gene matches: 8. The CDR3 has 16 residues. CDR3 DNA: TGTGCCAGCAGTTCCCCGACAGGGGCAGGCACCGGGGAGCTGTTTTTT. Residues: CASSSPTGAGTGELFF.

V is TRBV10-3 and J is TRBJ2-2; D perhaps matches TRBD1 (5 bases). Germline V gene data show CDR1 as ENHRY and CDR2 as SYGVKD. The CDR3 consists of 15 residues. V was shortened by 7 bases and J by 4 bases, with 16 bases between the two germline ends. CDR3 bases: TGTGCCATCATGGGCCGCCCAGGGTCCACCGGGGAGCTGTTTTTT. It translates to CAIMGRPGSTGELFF.

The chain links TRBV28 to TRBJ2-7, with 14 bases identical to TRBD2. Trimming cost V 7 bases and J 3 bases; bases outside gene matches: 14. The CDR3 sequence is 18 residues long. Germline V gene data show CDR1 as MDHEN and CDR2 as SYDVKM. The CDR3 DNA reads TGTGCCAGCAAGGCGCGACAGGGGACTAGCGGGAGCTTCTACGAGCAGTACTTC. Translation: CASKARQGTSGSFYEQYF.

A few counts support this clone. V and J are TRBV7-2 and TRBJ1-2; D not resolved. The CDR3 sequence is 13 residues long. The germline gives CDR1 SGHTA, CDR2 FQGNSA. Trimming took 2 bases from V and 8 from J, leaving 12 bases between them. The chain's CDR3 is CASSLILGGGYTF. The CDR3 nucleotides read TGTGCCAGCAGCTTAATTTTGGGAGGCGGCTACACCTTC.